Listed below are T cell receptor beta chains from one sample, sequenced in a study of neurological immune-mediated disorders. TCRdb ran MiXCR on the 5' RACE reads and lists one entry per CDR3 protein. Altogether about 58,000 distinct CDR3 sequences are present, around 3.6% being singletons, with the ten largest covering roughly 1.7%. What was sequenced was PBMCs. Receptor source: a young man with multiple sclerosis. Each CDR3 is given with its conserved first and last residue. Rows may omit the clone size; those that give it use once, few, many or a size class.

J gene: TRBJ2-5
clone size: many
V gene: TRBV7-9
CDR3 protein: CASSPTPYRQETQYF

J gene: TRBJ2-7
clone size: few
V gene: TRBV7-9
CDR3 protein: CASKSYGTGFGEQYF

J gene: TRBJ1-2
clone size: many
V gene: TRBV30
CDR3 protein: CAWSNSENGYTF

J gene: TRBJ2-2
clone size: many
V gene: TRBV5-5
CDR3 protein: CASSPDRGPYTGELFF

J gene: TRBJ2-6
clone size: medium-sized
V gene: TRBV4-2
CDR3 protein: CASSQDGATGANVLTF

J gene: TRBJ2-7
clone size: many
V gene: TRBV10-3
CDR3 protein: CAISDRGRSSYEQYF

J gene: TRBJ2-7
clone size: many
V gene: TRBV27
CDR3 protein: CASSSRNSGSPSYEQYF

J gene: TRBJ1-2
clone size: many
V gene: TRBV7-9
CDR3 protein: CASSLNRGDYGYTF

J gene: TRBJ1-1
clone size: many
V gene: TRBV6-1
CDR3 protein: CASTGKMNTEAFF

J gene: TRBJ1-1
clone size: few
V gene: TRBV28
CDR3 protein: CASSTQTVGAFF

J gene: TRBJ1-2
clone size: many
V gene: TRBV12-3/TRBV12-4
CDR3 protein: CASSGQGAVHGYTF

J gene: TRBJ1-1
clone size: many
V gene: TRBV29-1
CDR3 protein: CSVDKGDTEAFF

J gene: TRBJ2-1
clone size: few
V gene: TRBV5-5
CDR3 protein: CASSIPAGLIGQFF

J gene: TRBJ2-2
clone size: many
V gene: TRBV3-1
CDR3 protein: CASSQVLGQGSIGELFF

J gene: TRBJ1-6
clone size: many
V gene: TRBV9
CDR3 protein: CASSVTGNNSPLHF

J gene: TRBJ1-1
clone size: -
V gene: TRBV5-5
CDR3 protein: CASSLGGKYTEAFF

J gene: TRBJ2-5
clone size: many
V gene: TRBV20-1
CDR3 protein: CSAPRAGGRQETQYF

J gene: TRBJ2-3
clone size: many
V gene: TRBV28
CDR3 protein: CASSSSGTGTPDTQYF

J gene: TRBJ1-1
clone size: many
V gene: TRBV20-1
CDR3 protein: CSAAGTGTTEAFF

J gene: TRBJ2-7
clone size: many
V gene: TRBV20-1
CDR3 protein: CSARDPAAGKSYEQYF

J gene: TRBJ2-1
clone size: many
V gene: TRBV12-3/TRBV12-4
CDR3 protein: CASRKTRGRDEQFF

J gene: TRBJ1-2
clone size: many
V gene: TRBV27
CDR3 protein: CASSFGAGGNYGYTF

J gene: TRBJ2-5
clone size: many
V gene: TRBV20-1
CDR3 protein: CSASGRTETQYF

J gene: TRBJ2-1
clone size: many
V gene: TRBV5-1
CDR3 protein: CASRSLRGHNEQFF

J gene: TRBJ2-5
clone size: many
V gene: TRBV20-1
CDR3 protein: CSASQGDETQYF

J gene: TRBJ2-3
clone size: many
V gene: TRBV20-1
CDR3 protein: CSATRLAGGPPDTQYF

J gene: TRBJ2-3
clone size: -
V gene: TRBV7-9
CDR3 protein: CASSFLLEREDGDTQYF

J gene: TRBJ1-6
clone size: many
V gene: TRBV5-6
CDR3 protein: CASSAGSSPLNF

J gene: TRBJ1-1
clone size: -
V gene: TRBV10-3
CDR3 protein: CAISETVTEAFF

J gene: TRBJ1-1
clone size: many
V gene: TRBV12-3/TRBV12-4
CDR3 protein: CASSSRGGENTEAFF

J gene: TRBJ2-1
clone size: -
V gene: TRBV20-1
CDR3 protein: CSASRRSGGAAFF

J gene: TRBJ2-3
clone size: many
V gene: TRBV12-3/TRBV12-4
CDR3 protein: CASGFLGVYF

J gene: TRBJ1-2
clone size: many
V gene: TRBV20-1
CDR3 protein: CSAREQGASYGYTF

J gene: TRBJ1-6
clone size: many
V gene: TRBV4-2
CDR3 protein: CASSQDRVGSYNSPLHF

J gene: TRBJ1-1
clone size: many
V gene: TRBV10-3
CDR3 protein: CAITARLNTEAFF

J gene: TRBJ1-1
clone size: many
V gene: TRBV25-1
CDR3 protein: CASSEDDRGDTEAFF

J gene: TRBJ2-7
clone size: many
V gene: TRBV28
CDR3 protein: CASSLGLAVSYEQYF

J gene: TRBJ1-5
clone size: few
V gene: TRBV7-8
CDR3 protein: CASSASGALQPQNF

J gene: TRBJ2-7
clone size: many
V gene: TRBV7-9
CDR3 protein: CASSRTGAYEQYF

J gene: TRBJ2-3
clone size: many
V gene: TRBV12-3/TRBV12-4
CDR3 protein: CASSLRGADTQYF

J gene: TRBJ1-5
clone size: many
V gene: TRBV28
CDR3 protein: CASSLFFGDRDQPQHF

J gene: TRBJ1-3
clone size: many
V gene: TRBV9
CDR3 protein: CASSVDGQVGNTIYF

J gene: TRBJ1-5
clone size: many
V gene: TRBV28
CDR3 protein: CASSGRDRPFVYQPQHF

J gene: TRBJ1-1
clone size: many
V gene: TRBV7-9
CDR3 protein: CAVQGARGTEAFF

J gene: TRBJ2-1
clone size: many
V gene: TRBV29-1
CDR3 protein: CSGGTGTGNEQFF

J gene: TRBJ2-7
clone size: many
V gene: TRBV6-6
CDR3 protein: CASSYPRRDGRYEQYF

J gene: TRBJ1-6
clone size: many
V gene: TRBV20-1
CDR3 protein: CSARQFSSYNSPLHF

J gene: TRBJ2-6
clone size: many
V gene: TRBV5-1
CDR3 protein: CASSLNQVPSGANVLTF

J gene: TRBJ2-7
clone size: -
V gene: TRBV5-1
CDR3 protein: CASSLMGGRSNEQYF

J gene: TRBJ2-1
clone size: many
V gene: TRBV4-2
CDR3 protein: CASSQSVESSSYNEQFF

J gene: TRBJ2-1
clone size: few
V gene: TRBV12-3/TRBV12-4
CDR3 protein: CASCPGPLYNEQFF